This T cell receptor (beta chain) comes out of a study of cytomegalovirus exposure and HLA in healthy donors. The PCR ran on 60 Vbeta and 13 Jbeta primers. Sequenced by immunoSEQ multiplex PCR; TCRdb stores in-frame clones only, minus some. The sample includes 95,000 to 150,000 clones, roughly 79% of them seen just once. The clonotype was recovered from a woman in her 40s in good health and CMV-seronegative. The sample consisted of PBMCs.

The CDR3, as DNA: TGTGCCAGCAGCCGCGACAGAAACTACGAGCAGTACTTC. This translates into CASSRDRNYEQYF. The rearrangement uses TRBV7-6 and TRBJ2-7; a possible D gene is TRBD1 (5 bases). V was trimmed by 5 bases and J by 3 bases, leaving 11 bases between them. Germline assignment: CDR1 SGHVS and CDR2 FNYEAQ. This CDR3 spans 13 amino acids.